These T cell receptor beta chains were read from a single sample in a study of T cell responses to AZD1222 COVID-19 vaccine. Profiling relied on immunoSEQ multiplex PCR, and the TCRdb table lists in-frame clones only, not all of them. The profile shows 95,000 to 150,000 clones, approximately 90% of them singletons. Sequenced material: peripheral blood, taken 28 days after the second AZD1222 dose. These receptors all stem from an adult who received the AZD1222 COVID-19 vaccine. Each CDR3 is given with its conserved first and last residue. A D gene is named only where the DNA matches it firmly. Part of the rows lack a size; the others show once, few, many or a class for expanded clones.

v_call	clone_size	d_call	j_call	cdr3_nt	cdr3_aa
TRBV14	NA	NA	TRBJ1-1	TGTGCCAGCAGCCCGTATATTGGGGGAATTGAAGCTTTCTTT	CASSPYIGGIEAFF
TRBV4-2	NA	TRBD1	TRBJ1-5	TGTGCCAGCAGCCAGGGTAACAGGGGTAAAAATTCATATAGCAATCAGCCCCAGCATTTT	CASSQGNRGKNSYSNQPQHF
TRBV27	NA	TRBD1	TRBJ1-2	TGTGCCAGCAGTTCCTTTACCGGGACAGGGTCTAACTATGGCTACACCTTC	CASSSFTGTGSNYGYTF
TRBV4-1	NA	NA	TRBJ1-4	TGCGCCAGCAGCCAAGCCCAAGTTGATGAAAAACTGTTTTTT	CASSQAQVDEKLFF
TRBV12-3/TRBV12-4	NA	NA	TRBJ1-2	TGTGCCAGCAGCGGCCTTTTCGACTATGGCTACACCTTC	CASSGLFDYGYTF
TRBV10-2	once	NA	TRBJ2-1	TGCGCCAGCAGTGAACAGTTCTGGGCGGACAGCTCCTACAATGAGCAGTTCTTC	CASSEQFWADSSYNEQFF
TRBV7-2	NA	NA	TRBJ1-6	TGTGCCAGCAGCTTTTCTGACTCACCCCTCCACTTT	CASSFSDSPLHF
TRBV7-9	once	TRBD1	TRBJ2-6	TGTGCCAGCAGCTTAACAGGGGCTAACTCTGGGGCCAACGTCCTGACTTTC	CASSLTGANSGANVLTF
TRBV4-1	NA	TRBD1	TRBJ1-1	TGCGCCAGCAGCCAGCCAACAACAGGGGGCTTTACGAACACTGAAGCTTTCTTT	CASSQPTTGGFTNTEAFF
TRBV5-5	NA	TRBD1	TRBJ2-7	TGTGCCAGCAGAACGGGACAGGGGGCAATCTACGAGCAGTACTTC	CASRTGQGAIYEQYF
TRBV7-9	NA	NA	TRBJ1-1	TGTGCCAGCCAACACAGCCACGGAAACACTGAAGCTTTCTTT	CASQHSHGNTEAFF
TRBV6-1	NA	NA	TRBJ2-1	TGTGCCAGCAGTGAAGACTCGACTCGAAGCTCCTACAATGAGCAGTTCTTC	CASSEDSTRSSYNEQFF
TRBV5-1	NA	NA	TRBJ1-5	TGCGCCAGCAGCCTGGACAGTTATAGCAATCAGCCCCAGCATTTT	CASSLDSYSNQPQHF
TRBV3-1/TRBV3-2	NA	TRBD1	TRBJ1-6	TGTGCCAGCAGCCTGACAGGGGGCGGTTCACCCCTCCACTTT	CASSLTGGGSPLHF
TRBV7-9	NA	NA	TRBJ1-4	TGTGCCAGCAGCTTAGGATCGGGTTTGGATGAAAAACTGTTTTTT	CASSLGSGLDEKLFF
TRBV7-8	NA	TRBD1	TRBJ1-6	TGTGCCAGCAGGATAGGGACAGCCTATAATTCACCCCTCCACTTT	CASRIGTAYNSPLHF
TRBV19	NA	TRBD1	TRBJ1-2	TGTGCCAGTAGTATTTCCCCAGGGGGCGTGTATGGCTACACCTTC	CASSISPGGVYGYTF
TRBV27	NA	NA	TRBJ1-1	TGTGCCAGCAGTTTAAGGTTCGACAGCTCACTTAGGGCGAACACTGAAGCTTTCTTT	CASSLRFDSSLRANTEAFF
TRBV9	NA	TRBD1	TRBJ1-5	TGTGCCAGCAGCGCAAGTGGGACAGTTAATCAGCCCCAGCATTTT	CASSASGTVNQPQHF
TRBV7-9	few	NA	TRBJ2-7	TGTGCCAGCAGCTCTAGTTGGGGCGAGACCTACGAGCAGTACTTC	CASSSSWGETYEQYF
TRBV18	NA	TRBD1	TRBJ1-2	TGTGCCAGCTCACCTCCGGGACAGACGTCCTATGGCTACACCTTC	CASSPPGQTSYGYTF
TRBV18	NA	NA	TRBJ1-1	TGTGCCAGCTCACCCCAAGGGGGCACTGAAGCTTTCTTT	CASSPQGGTEAFF
TRBV5-1	NA	NA	TRBJ1-4	TGCGCCAGCAGCTTTAGCGCCGGGGCCAGAGGGGAAAAACTGTTTTTT	CASSFSAGARGEKLFF
TRBV4-1	NA	TRBD1	TRBJ2-3	TGCGCCAGCAGCCAAACAGGGGTTAGCACAGATACGCAGTATTTT	CASSQTGVSTDTQYF
TRBV5-1	NA	NA	TRBJ2-5	TGCGCCAGCAGCTTGGCCAGACAGAAAGAAGAGACCCAGTACTTC	CASSLARQKEETQYF
TRBV27	NA	TRBD1	TRBJ2-7	TGTGCCAGCAGTCCTACGGGACAGCCCTACGAGCAGTACTTC	CASSPTGQPYEQYF
TRBV12-3/TRBV12-4	once	NA	TRBJ2-4	TGTGCCAGCAGTGTCTCGGCGGACATTCAGTACTTC	CASSVSADIQYF
TRBV10-3	NA	NA	TRBJ1-1	TGTGCCATCAGCAGCAGTCAGAACACTGAAGCTTTCTTT	CAISSSQNTEAFF